This T cell receptor (beta chain) stems from a study of cytomegalovirus exposure and HLA in healthy donors. Study-level results: CMV serostatus was the sole immune exposure information available.

In the PCR, 60 Vbeta and 13 Jbeta primers were used. This table comes from immunoSEQ multiplex PCR, and its TCRdb copy is limited to in-frame clones, with some not included. The sample consists of 95,000 to 150,000 clones, 6.5% to 9.5% of them appearing once. CDR1 is WNHNN, CDR2 SYGVQD, per germline (reference sequence). The V and J ends lost 0 bases and 6 bases respectively, with 9 bases between them. The CDR3 covers 13 residues. Points on this clone: Its antigen remains unidentified.

The clonotype originates from a middle-aged woman in good health and CMV-seropositive. The source material was PBMCs. This chain joins TRBV10-1 and TRBJ2-7; D perhaps matches TRBD2 (5 bases). This chain's CDR3 is CASSESTRGEQYF. The CDR3 DNA sequence: TGCGCCAGCAGTGAGTCTACTAGAGGCGAGCAGTACTTC.